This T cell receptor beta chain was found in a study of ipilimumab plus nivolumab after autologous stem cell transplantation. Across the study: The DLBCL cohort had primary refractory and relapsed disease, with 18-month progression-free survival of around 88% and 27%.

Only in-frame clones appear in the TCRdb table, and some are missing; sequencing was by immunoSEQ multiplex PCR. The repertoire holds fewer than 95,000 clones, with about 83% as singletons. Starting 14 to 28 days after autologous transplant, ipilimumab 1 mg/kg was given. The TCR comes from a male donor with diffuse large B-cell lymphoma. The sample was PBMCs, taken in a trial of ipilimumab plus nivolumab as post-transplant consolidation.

The CDR3 protein is CSVRGGTNEKLFF. CDR3 sequence (DNA): TGCAGCGTTCGGGGGGGCACTAATGAAAAACTGTTTTTT. The genes are TRBV29-1 and TRBJ1-4; D is perhaps TRBD1 (6 bases). CDR1 SQVTM and CDR2 ANQGSEA come from the germline V gene. The CDR3 is 13 amino acids. Trimming cost V 5 bases and J 2 bases, with 9 bases left between them. The entire variable domain, with the rest obtained from reference TRBV29-1 and TRBJ1-4, is as follows: SAVISQKPSRDICQRGTSLTIQCQVDSQVTMMFWYRQQPGQSLTLIATANQGSEATYESGFVIDKFPISRPNLTFSTLTVSNMSPEDSSIYLCSVRGGTNEKLFFGSGTQLSVL.